This T cell receptor (beta chain) was recorded in a study of shared clonotypes between healthy human individuals. The method was immunoSEQ multiplex PCR; TCRdb's version includes in-frame clones alone and lacks a portion of them. The repertoire has about 2.4 million clones, approximately 94% of them found once; the top ten carry approximately 0.36%. Germline CDR1 reads SQVTM; CDR2 reads ANQGSEA. CDR3 length equals 14 residues. The V gene end was trimmed by 6 bases and the J gene end by 4 bases; junction bases not matched to a gene: 10. Sequenced: naive CD4+ T cells from PBMCs. The sample's subset: CD45RA+ positively selected. The chain combines TRBV29-1 with TRBJ2-7, with TRBD1 matching over 9 bases. The sequence came from a man younger than 35 in good health. Some clones in this sample may be carry-over from other donors' samples. CDR3 DNA: TGCAGCGTCACTAGATGGGGACAGGGATACGAGCAGTACTTC. Amino acids: CSVTRWGQGYEQYF.